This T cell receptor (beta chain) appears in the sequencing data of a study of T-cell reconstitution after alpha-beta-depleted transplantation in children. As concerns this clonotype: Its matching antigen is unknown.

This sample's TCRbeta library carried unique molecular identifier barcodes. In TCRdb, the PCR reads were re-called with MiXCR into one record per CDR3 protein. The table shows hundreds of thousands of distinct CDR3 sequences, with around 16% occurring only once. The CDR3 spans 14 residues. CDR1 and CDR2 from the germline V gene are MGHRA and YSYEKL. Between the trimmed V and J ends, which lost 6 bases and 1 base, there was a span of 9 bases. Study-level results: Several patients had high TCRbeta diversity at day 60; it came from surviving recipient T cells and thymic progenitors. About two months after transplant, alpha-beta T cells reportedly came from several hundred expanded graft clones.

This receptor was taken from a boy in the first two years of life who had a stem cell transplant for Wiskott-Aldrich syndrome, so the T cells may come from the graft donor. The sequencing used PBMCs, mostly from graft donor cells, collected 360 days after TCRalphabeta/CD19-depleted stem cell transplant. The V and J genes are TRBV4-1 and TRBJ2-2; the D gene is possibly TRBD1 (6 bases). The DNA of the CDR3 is TGCGCCAGCAGAAAGACAGGGAACACCGGGGAGCTGTTTTTT. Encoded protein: CASRKTGNTGELFF.